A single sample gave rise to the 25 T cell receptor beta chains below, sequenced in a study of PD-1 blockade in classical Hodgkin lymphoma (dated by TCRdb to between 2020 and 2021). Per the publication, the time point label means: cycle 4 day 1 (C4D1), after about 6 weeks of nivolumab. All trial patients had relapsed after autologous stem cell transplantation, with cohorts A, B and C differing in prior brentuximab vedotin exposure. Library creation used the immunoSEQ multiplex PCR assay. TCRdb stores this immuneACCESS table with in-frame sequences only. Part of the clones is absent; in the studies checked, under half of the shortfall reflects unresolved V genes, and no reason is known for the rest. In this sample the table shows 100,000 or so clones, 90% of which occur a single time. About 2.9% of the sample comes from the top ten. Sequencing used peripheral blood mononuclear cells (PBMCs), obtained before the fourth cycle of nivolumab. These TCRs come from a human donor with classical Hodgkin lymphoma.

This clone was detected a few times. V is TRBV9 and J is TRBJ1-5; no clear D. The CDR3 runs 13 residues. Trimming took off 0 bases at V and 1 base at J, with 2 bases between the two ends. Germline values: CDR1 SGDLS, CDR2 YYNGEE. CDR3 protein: CASSVGSNQPQHF. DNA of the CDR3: TGTGCCAGCAGCGTAGGAAGCAATCAGCCCCAGCATTTT.

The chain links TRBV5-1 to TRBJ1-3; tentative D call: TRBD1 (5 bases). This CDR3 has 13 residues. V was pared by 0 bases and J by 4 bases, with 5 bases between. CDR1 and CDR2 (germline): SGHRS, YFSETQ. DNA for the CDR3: TGCGCCAGCAGCTTGGGACAGGGAAACACCATATATTTT. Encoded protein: CASSLGQGNTIYF.

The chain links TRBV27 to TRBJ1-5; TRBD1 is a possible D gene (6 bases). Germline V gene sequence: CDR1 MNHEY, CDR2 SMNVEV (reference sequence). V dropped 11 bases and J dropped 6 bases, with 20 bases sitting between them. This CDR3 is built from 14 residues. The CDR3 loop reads CAGFSSGGCQPQHF. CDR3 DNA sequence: TGTGCCGGCTTTTCCTCGGGGGGCTGTCAGCCCCAGCATTTT.

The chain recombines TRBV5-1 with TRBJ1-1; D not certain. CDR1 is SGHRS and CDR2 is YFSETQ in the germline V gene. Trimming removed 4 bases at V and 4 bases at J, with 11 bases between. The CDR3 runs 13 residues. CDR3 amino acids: CASSPGWGTEAFF. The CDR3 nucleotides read TGCGCCAGCAGCCCGGGATGGGGCACTGAAGCTTTCTTT.

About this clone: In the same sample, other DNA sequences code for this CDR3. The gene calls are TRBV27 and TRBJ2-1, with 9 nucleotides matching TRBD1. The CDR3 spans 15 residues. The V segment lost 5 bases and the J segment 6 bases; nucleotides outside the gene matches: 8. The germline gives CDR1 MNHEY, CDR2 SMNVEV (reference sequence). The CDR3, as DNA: TGTGCCAGCAGTCCCTTGGGACAGGGTGTCAATGAGCAGTTCTTC. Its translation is CASSPLGQGVNEQFF.

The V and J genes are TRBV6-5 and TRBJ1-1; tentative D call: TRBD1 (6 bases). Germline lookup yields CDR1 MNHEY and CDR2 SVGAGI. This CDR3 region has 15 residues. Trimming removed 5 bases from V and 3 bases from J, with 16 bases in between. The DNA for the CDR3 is TGTGCCAGCAGTCTTACACAGGGAGAGGACACTGAAGCTTTCTTT. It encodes CASSLTQGEDTEAFF.

In nucleotides, the CDR3 is TGTGCCAGCAGTTTACCCCCCCACAAGGGGGACCTCTCCTACGAGCAGTACTTC. The encoded protein is CASSLPPHKGDLSYEQYF. The chain joins TRBV27 to TRBJ2-7; D possibly corresponds to TRBD1 (6 bases). Germline-derived CDR1 and CDR2 are MNHEY and SMNVEV (reference sequence). V was shortened by 2 bases and J by 0 bases, with 20 bases between the two germline ends. This CDR3 has 18 residues.

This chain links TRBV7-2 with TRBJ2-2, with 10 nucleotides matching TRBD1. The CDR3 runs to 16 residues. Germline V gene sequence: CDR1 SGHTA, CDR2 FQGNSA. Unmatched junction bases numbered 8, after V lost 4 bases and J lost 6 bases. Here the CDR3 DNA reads TGTGCCAGCAGCTCTAACCGGGACAGGGGCGCCGGGGAGCTGTTTTTT. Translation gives CASSSNRDRGAGELFF.

The CDR3 DNA reads TGTGCCAGTAGTATTGGCCAGCTTAATGAAAAACTGTTTTTT. It translates to CASSIGQLNEKLFF. The chain links TRBV19 to TRBJ1-4; D not resolved. The CDR3 is 14 residues long. Trimming left V 3 bases short and J 4 bases short, with 9 bases between. Germline V gene lookup returns CDR1 LNHDA and CDR2 SQIVND (reference sequence).

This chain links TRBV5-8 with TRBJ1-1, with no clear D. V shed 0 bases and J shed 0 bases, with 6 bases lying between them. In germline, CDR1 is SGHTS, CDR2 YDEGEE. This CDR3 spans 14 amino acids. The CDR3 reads CASSLDGLNTEAFF. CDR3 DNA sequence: TGTGCCAGCAGCTTGGACGGCTTGAACACTGAAGCTTTCTTT.

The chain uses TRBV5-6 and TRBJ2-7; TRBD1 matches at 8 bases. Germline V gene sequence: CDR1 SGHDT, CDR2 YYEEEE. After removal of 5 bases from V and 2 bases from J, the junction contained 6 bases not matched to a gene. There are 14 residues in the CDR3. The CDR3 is CASRRTGTTYEQYF. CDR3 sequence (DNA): TGTGCCAGCAGACGGACAGGGACGACCTACGAGCAGTACTTC.

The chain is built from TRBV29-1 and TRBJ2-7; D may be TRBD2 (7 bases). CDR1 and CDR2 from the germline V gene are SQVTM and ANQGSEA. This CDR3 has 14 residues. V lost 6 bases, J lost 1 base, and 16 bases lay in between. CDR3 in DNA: TGCAGCGTGTGGGGGGGCGGACTATCCTACGAGCAGTACTTC. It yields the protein CSVWGGGLSYEQYF.

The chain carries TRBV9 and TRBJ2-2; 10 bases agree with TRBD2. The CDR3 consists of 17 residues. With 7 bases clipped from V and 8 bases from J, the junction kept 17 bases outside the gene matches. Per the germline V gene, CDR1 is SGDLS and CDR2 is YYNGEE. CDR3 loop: CASANSGGLHRAGELFF. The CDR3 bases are TGTGCCAGCGCCAATAGCGGGGGGCTCCACCGGGCAGGGGAGCTGTTTTTT.

CDR3 in DNA: TGTGCCAGCAGTGTCGGGCCTGCCGTCGCCGGGGAGCTGTTTTTT. It encodes CASSVGPAVAGELFF. This rearrangement joins TRBV6-1 to TRBJ2-2; no definite D call. Looked up from germline, CDR1 is MNHNS and CDR2 is SASEGT. Trimming took off 4 bases at V and 6 bases at J, with 15 bases between the two ends. This CDR3 spans 15 amino acids.

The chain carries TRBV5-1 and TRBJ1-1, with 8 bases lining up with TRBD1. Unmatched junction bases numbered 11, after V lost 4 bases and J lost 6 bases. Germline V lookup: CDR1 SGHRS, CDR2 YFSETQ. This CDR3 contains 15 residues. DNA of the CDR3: TGCGCCAGCAGCCTCAGACGAATACAGGGGGCTGAAGCTTTCTTT. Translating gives CASSLRRIQGAEAFF.

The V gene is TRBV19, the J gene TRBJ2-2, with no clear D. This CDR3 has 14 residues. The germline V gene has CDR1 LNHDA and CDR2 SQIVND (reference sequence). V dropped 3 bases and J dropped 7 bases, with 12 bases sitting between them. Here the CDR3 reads CASSIRGLGGELFF. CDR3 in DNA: TGTGCCAGTAGTATCCGTGGGTTGGGCGGGGAGCTGTTTTTT.

The chain's CDR3 is CASSRRGLAGGADTQYF. In nucleotides, the CDR3 is TGTGCCAGTAGTCGACGCGGGCTAGCGGGGGGTGCAGATACGCAGTATTTT. V usage is TRBV19 and J usage is TRBJ2-3; 11 nucleotides align to TRBD2. In germline, CDR1 is LNHDA, CDR2 SQIVND (reference sequence). Trimming took 5 bases from V and 4 from J; bases not matched to a gene: 11. The CDR3 has 17 residues.

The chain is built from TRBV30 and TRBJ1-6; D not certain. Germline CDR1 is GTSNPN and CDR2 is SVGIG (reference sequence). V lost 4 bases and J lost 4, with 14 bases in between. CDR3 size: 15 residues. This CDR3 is CAWNEGSNYNSPLHF. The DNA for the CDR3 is TGTGCCTGGAACGAGGGCAGTAATTATAATTCACCCCTCCACTTT.

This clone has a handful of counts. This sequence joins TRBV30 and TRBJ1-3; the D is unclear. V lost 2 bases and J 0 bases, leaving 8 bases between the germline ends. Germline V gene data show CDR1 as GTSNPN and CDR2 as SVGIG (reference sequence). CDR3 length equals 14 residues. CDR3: CAWSIQASGNTIYF. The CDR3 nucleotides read TGTGCCTGGAGTATCCAAGCCTCTGGAAACACCATATATTTT.

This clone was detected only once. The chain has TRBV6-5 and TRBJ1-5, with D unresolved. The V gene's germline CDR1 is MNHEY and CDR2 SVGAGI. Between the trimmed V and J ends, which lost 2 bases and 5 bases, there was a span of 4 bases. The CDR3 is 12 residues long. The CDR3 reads CASSYEHQPQHF. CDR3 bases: TGTGCCAGCAGTTACGAACATCAGCCCCAGCATTTT.

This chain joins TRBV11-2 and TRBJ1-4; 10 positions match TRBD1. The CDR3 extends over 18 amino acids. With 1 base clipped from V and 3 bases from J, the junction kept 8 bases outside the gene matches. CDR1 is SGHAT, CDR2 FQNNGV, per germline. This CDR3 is CASSLGRQGAMANEKLFF. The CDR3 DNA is TGTGCCAGCAGCTTAGGCCGACAGGGGGCCATGGCTAATGAAAAACTGTTTTTT.

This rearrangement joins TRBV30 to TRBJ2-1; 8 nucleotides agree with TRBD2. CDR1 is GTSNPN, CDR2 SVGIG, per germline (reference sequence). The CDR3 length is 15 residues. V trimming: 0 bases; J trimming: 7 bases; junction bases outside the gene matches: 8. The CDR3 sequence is CAWSVPGGAWNEQFF. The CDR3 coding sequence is TGTGCCTGGAGTGTACCCGGGGGGGCGTGGAATGAGCAGTTCTTC. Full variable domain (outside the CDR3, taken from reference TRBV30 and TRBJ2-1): SQTIHQWPATLVQPVGSPLSLECTVEGTSNPNLYWYRQAAGRGLQLLFYSVGIGQISSEVPQNLSASRPQDRQFILSSKKLLLSDSGFYLCAWSVPGGAWNEQFFGPGTRLTVL.

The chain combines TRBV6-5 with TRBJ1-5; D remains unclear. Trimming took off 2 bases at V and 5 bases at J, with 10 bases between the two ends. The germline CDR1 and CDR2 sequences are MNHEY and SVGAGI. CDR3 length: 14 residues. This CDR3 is CASSYGGGHQPQHF. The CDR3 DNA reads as TGTGCCAGCAGTTACGGCGGAGGGCATCAGCCCCAGCATTTT.

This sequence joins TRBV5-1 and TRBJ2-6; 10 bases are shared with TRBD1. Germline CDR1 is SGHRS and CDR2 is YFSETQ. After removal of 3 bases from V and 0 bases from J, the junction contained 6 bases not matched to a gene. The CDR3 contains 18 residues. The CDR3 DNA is TGCGCCAGCAGCTCCCCGGGACAGGGGAGCTCTGGGGCCAACGTCCTGACTTTC. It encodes CASSSPGQGSSGANVLTF. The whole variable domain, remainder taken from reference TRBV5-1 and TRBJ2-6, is KAGVTQTPRYLIKTRGQQVTLSCSPISGHRSVSWYQQTPGQGLQFLFEYFSETQRNKGNFPGRFSGRQFSNSRSEMNVSTLELGDSALYLCASSSPGQGSSGANVLTFGAGSRLTVL.

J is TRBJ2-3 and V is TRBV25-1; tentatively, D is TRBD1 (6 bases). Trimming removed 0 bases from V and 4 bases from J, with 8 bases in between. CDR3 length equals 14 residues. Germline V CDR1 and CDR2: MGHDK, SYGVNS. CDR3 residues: CASSEYTGPDTQYF. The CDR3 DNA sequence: TGTGCCAGCAGTGAATATACAGGGCCAGATACGCAGTATTTT.